This T cell receptor (beta chain) was recovered during a study of cytotoxic CD8 clonotypes in ibrutinib-treated CLL. Study-level findings and limits: Under treatment, the uncommon public clonotypes either contracted or remained stable.

Details on this clone: The target antigen is unknown.

Data came from immunoSEQ multiplex PCR; TCRdb stores just in-frame clones and leaves some out. The sample has around 330,000 clones, about 64% seen once. This CDR3 contains 12 residues. Germline V gene data show CDR1 as MNHNS and CDR2 as SASEGT. The germline V and J ends were trimmed by 4 bases and 7 bases, with 8 bases remaining between them. The chain combines TRBV6-1 with TRBJ2-1; D unresolved. This clonotype was sampled from a human donor with chronic lymphocytic leukemia. Sequences were derived from PBMCs, sampled after 36 months of ibrutinib treatment. The CDR3 is CASSARWNEQFF. CDR3 nucleotides: TGTGCCAGCAGTGCGAGGTGGAATGAGCAGTTCTTC.